This T cell receptor (beta chain) is from a study of HIV-infected children after antiretroviral therapy interruption. Treatment meaning: PENTA 11 planned treatment interruption arm or continuous ART arm. This clonotype was detected many times. A 3' RACE protocol on RNA, with unique molecular identifiers, produced the TCR library. One entry per CDR3 protein results from TCRdb running MiXCR on the 3' RACE reads. The sample includes nearly 15,000 distinct CDR3 sequences, 3.4% seen only once; the top ten take 34%. This specimen consisted of CD45RO+ CD8+ T cells from PBMCs, pooled from several time points, obtained from a donor given antiretroviral therapy, either interrupted or continuous. Subset denoted: memory CD8+ CD45RO+ CD45RA- T cells. This TCR was sampled from a pool of human donors with HIV.

CDR3 protein: CASSLQGPDGGTQYF. As DNA, the CDR3 is TGTGCCAGCAGCCTCCAAGGGCCTGACGGAGGTACGCAGTATTTT. V gene TRBV11-1 combines with J gene TRBJ2-3, with D perhaps TRBD2 (5 bases). The CDR3 is made up of 15 amino acids. In germline, CDR1 is SGHAT, CDR2 FQDESV (reference sequence). The V and J ends lost 5 bases and 8 bases respectively, with 20 bases between them.